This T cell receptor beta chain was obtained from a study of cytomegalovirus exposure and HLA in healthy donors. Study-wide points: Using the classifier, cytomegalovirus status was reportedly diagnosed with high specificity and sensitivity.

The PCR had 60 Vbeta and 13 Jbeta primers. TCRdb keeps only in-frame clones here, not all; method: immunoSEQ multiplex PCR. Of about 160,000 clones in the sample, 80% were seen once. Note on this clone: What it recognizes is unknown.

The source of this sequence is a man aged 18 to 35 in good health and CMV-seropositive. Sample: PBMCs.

CDR3 DNA sequence: TGCGCCAGCAGCTTACGGTATAATGAAAAACTGTTTTTT. This sequence encodes CASSLRYNEKLFF. This rearrangement joins TRBV5-1 to TRBJ1-4, with D hard to call. The CDR3 contains 13 residues. Per germline, CDR1 SGHRS and CDR2 YFSETQ. Trimming stripped 2 bases from V and 4 bases from J, with 6 bases between.